Presented here are 26 T cell receptor beta chains from one specimen sequenced in a study of cytomegalovirus exposure and HLA in healthy donors. PCR employed 60 Vbeta and 13 Jbeta primers. TCRdb's copy holds only in-frame clones and misses some; the assay was immunoSEQ multiplex PCR. The sample lists about 59,000 clones; about 69% were seen once. The material sequenced was PBMCs. The receptors come from a man younger than 40 in good health and CMV-seropositive.

This chain links TRBV5-1 with TRBJ1-2; 8 bases agree with TRBD1. This CDR3 region has 14 residues. With V trimmed by 2 bases and J by 4 bases, 4 bases remained unmatched. The germline V gene has CDR1 SGHRS and CDR2 YFSETQ. CDR3 nucleotide sequence: TGCGCCAGCAGCTTCGCCGACAGGGGCTATGGCTACACCTTC. Translation: CASSFADRGYGYTF.

The chain has TRBV28 and TRBJ1-3; the match to TRBD1 covers 12 bases. From germline, CDR1 is MDHEN and CDR2 SYDVKM. J lost 2 bases, V lost 6 bases, and 17 bases had no gene match. The CDR3 has 20 amino acids. The CDR3 coding sequence is TGTGCCAGCAGCTCGGGGGGGGTTACGGGACAGGGGGCAGCTGGAAACACCATATATTTT. Residues: CASSSGGVTGQGAAGNTIYF.

This clone was detected a few times. V usage is TRBV6-4 and J usage is TRBJ2-3; 13 nucleotides align to TRBD2. J was trimmed by 0 bases and V by 3 bases; bases with no gene match: 0. Germline-derived CDR1 and CDR2 are MRHNA and SNTAGT. The length of the CDR3 is 16 residues. CDR3 sequence: CASSELAGGSTDTQYF. In DNA, the CDR3 is TGTGCCAGCAGTGAACTAGCGGGGGGGAGCACAGATACGCAGTATTTT.

The chain recombines TRBV7-3 with TRBJ2-3, with TRBD2 matching over 9 bases. CDR1 and CDR2 from the germline V gene are SGHTA and FQGTGA. CDR3 size: 15 residues. Trimming removed 0 bases from V and 4 bases from J; junction bases left unmatched: 2. The CDR3, as DNA: TGTGCCAGCAGCTTAACCCCTAGCGGGGCAGATACGCAGTATTTT. Encoded protein: CASSLTPSGADTQYF.

V and J are TRBV5-4 and TRBJ2-3, with 8 positions matching TRBD2. In germline, CDR1 is SGHNT, CDR2 YYREEE (reference sequence). The CDR3 runs to 17 residues. V trimming: 4 bases; J trimming: 2 bases; junction bases outside the gene matches: 12. This CDR3 is CASSPGASGPFTDTQYF. In nucleotides, the CDR3 is TGTGCCAGCAGCCCCGGGGCTAGCGGGCCGTTCACAGATACGCAGTATTTT.

V and J are TRBV9 and TRBJ2-3, with 7 nucleotides matching TRBD2. Germline assignment: CDR1 SGDLS and CDR2 YYNGEE. This CDR3 is 15 amino acids long. J gave up 5 bases and V 2 bases, and 8 bases lay outside the gene matches. The CDR3 is CASSVWGRGEDTQYF. The CDR3, as DNA: TGTGCCAGCAGCGTCTGGGGGAGGGGAGAAGATACGCAGTATTTT.

This clone came up once. One end of the junction fails to match germline, which may point to a read error. The V and J genes are TRBV6-1 and TRBJ2-7, with 10 bases identical to TRBD1. The germline V gene encodes CDR1 MNHNS and CDR2 SASEGT. The CDR3 runs to 15 residues. The DNA for the CDR3 is TGTGCCAGCAGTCCCGGGACAGGGGACCCGAATCCCTTCCTCTTC. This translates into CASSPGTGDPNPFLF.

J is TRBJ2-2 and V is TRBV2; D is uncertain. The CDR3 is 14 residues long. The germline CDR1 and CDR2 sequences are SNHLY and FYNNEI. V dropped 7 bases and J dropped 2 bases, with 11 bases sitting between them. The CDR3 sequence is CASTVTFNTGELFF. The CDR3 DNA is TGTGCCAGCACGGTGACTTTTAACACCGGGGAGCTGTTTTTT.

CDR3 region: CASSVQTGTGIYGYTF. CDR3 DNA sequence: TGTGCCAGCTCAGTCCAAACCGGGACAGGGATCTATGGCTACACCTTC. The chain employs TRBV18 and TRBJ1-2, with 9 positions matching TRBD1. The V segment lost 5 bases and the J segment 4 bases; nucleotides outside the gene matches: 11. Germline values: CDR1 KGHSH, CDR2 LQKENI. The CDR3 contains 16 residues.

This clone occurred a few times. The chain uses TRBV5-5 and TRBJ1-4; D is unclear. V lost 0 bases and J lost 1, with 7 bases in between. The CDR3 sequence is 15 residues long. CDR1 is SGHKS and CDR2 is YYEKEE in the germline V gene (reference sequence). CDR3 nucleotides: TGTGCCAGCAGCTTGGATTCAGTAACTAATGAAAAACTGTTTTTT. Protein sequence: CASSLDSVTNEKLFF.

The V gene is TRBV6-6, the J gene TRBJ2-5; 11 nucleotides align to TRBD2. V trimming: 7 bases; J trimming: 5 bases; junction bases outside the gene matches: 6. This CDR3 is 14 amino acids long. Looked up from germline, CDR1 is MNHNY and CDR2 is SVGAGI (reference sequence). The DNA for the CDR3 is TGTGCCAGCACCCTAGCGGGGGGTGAGGAGACCCAGTACTTC. Amino acids: CASTLAGGEETQYF.

This sequence joins TRBV7-2 and TRBJ2-7, with 8 bases matching TRBD2. Germline V lookup: CDR1 SGHTA, CDR2 FQGNSA. The trim removed 4 bases at V and 0 bases at J, leaving 5 bases unmatched. CDR3 length equals 15 residues. DNA of the CDR3: TGTGCCAGCAGCTGGAGCGGGGGACGCTCCTACGAGCAGTACTTC. This codes for CASSWSGGRSYEQYF.

This clone was seen only once. The chain links TRBV18 to TRBJ2-3; 7 nucleotides agree with TRBD1. V lost 3 bases to trimming and J lost 1 base; unmatched junction nucleotides: 7. The CDR3 is made up of 16 amino acids. Germline CDR1 KGHSH, CDR2 LQKENI. The CDR3 reads CASSPRGGLRTDTQYF. In DNA, the CDR3 is TGTGCCAGCTCACCCCGAGGGGGCCTCCGCACAGATACGCAGTATTTT.

The chain couples TRBV19 to TRBJ1-5; TRBD1 matches at 7 bases. CDR3 size: 17 residues. The junction had 13 bases not matched to a gene; V was cut back by 8 bases and J by 0 bases. Looked up from germline, CDR1 is LNHDA and CDR2 is SQIVND (reference sequence). This chain's CDR3 is CASGLKRDSLSNQPQHF. The CDR3 DNA follows: TGTGCCAGTGGACTAAAAAGGGACAGCCTTAGCAATCAGCCCCAGCATTTT.

This chain uses TRBV27 with TRBJ2-1; 7 nucleotides match TRBD1. Germline values: CDR1 MNHEY, CDR2 SMNVEV (reference sequence). This CDR3 comprises 14 residues. V lost 8 bases and J lost 6; bases outside the gene matches: 10. CDR3 nucleotides: TGTGCCAGCTCTAAACAGGGGCCACGCAATGAGCAGTTCTTC. Encoded protein: CASSKQGPRNEQFF.

This chain links TRBV7-2 with TRBJ2-7, with D perhaps matching TRBD2 (5 bases). Germline loops: CDR1 SGHTA, CDR2 FQGNSA. Trimming stripped 1 base from V and 7 bases from J, with 8 bases between. The CDR3 sequence is 12 residues long. CDR3 DNA sequence: TGTGCCAGCAGCTTAGGGACGGGGGAGCAGTACTTC. Translating gives CASSLGTGEQYF.

There are a few counts of this clone. J is TRBJ1-1 and V is TRBV28; 10 bases are a match to TRBD1. V dropped 3 bases and J dropped 5; count of bases not matched to a gene: 9. The CDR3 is 16 amino acids. Germline CDR1 is MDHEN and CDR2 is SYDVKM. The CDR3 nucleotides are TGTGCCAGCAGTTTCCCGACAGGGGGCGCCGGAACTGAAGCTTTCTTT. This codes for CASSFPTGGAGTEAFF.

This clone was observed a single time. This chain uses TRBV10-3 with TRBJ2-3; TRBD2 matches at 8 bases. The CDR3 length is 16 residues. Trimming removed 2 bases from V and 3 bases from J; junction bases left unmatched: 7. Germline V gene lookup returns CDR1 ENHRY and CDR2 SYGVKD. Here the CDR3 DNA reads TGTGCCATCAGTGAGGTTCGGGGGGGCTGGACAGATACGCAGTATTTT. Encoded protein: CAISEVRGGWTDTQYF.

The J gene is TRBJ1-2, the V gene TRBV5-4; TRBD1 is a possible D gene (5 bases). Trimming took off 0 bases at V and 2 bases at J, with 8 bases between the two ends. Germline V gives CDR1 SGHNT, CDR2 YYREEE (reference sequence). This CDR3 contains 14 residues. The CDR3 DNA reads TGTGCCAGCAGCTTGGTTAGGGGAAACTATGGCTACACCTTC. It encodes CASSLVRGNYGYTF.

The chain links TRBV5-1 to TRBJ1-1, with TRBD1 matching over 8 bases. The CDR3 spans 15 residues. The trim removed 2 bases at V and 4 bases at J, leaving 7 bases unmatched. The germline V gene encodes CDR1 SGHRS and CDR2 YFSETQ. CDR3 nucleotides: TGCGCCAGCAGCTTTCAGGGGGCTACGGGCACTGAAGCTTTCTTT. Translation: CASSFQGATGTEAFF. The complete variable domain, with remaining parts taken from reference TRBV5-1 and TRBJ1-1, reads KAGVTQTPRYLIKTRGQQVTLSCSPISGHRSVSWYQQTPGQGLQFLFEYFSETQRNKGNFPGRFSGRQFSNSRSEMNVSTLELGDSALYLCASSFQGATGTEAFFGQGTRLTVV.

The genes are TRBV25-1 and TRBJ1-2; D remains unclear. Deletions cut 2 bases from V and 2 bases from J, with 9 bases between. This CDR3 has 14 residues. CDR1 and CDR2 (germline): MGHDK, SYGVNS. CDR3 bases: TGTGCCAGCAGTGAAGAGAGAGGGAACTATGGCTACACCTTC. Its protein product is CASSEERGNYGYTF.

V is TRBV28 and J is TRBJ2-5; 10 bases agree with TRBD1. Trimming cost V 9 bases and J 4 bases; bases outside gene matches: 8. From germline, CDR1 is MDHEN and CDR2 SYDVKM. The CDR3 covers 14 residues. CDR3 amino acids: CASNRDRGVETQYF. DNA for the CDR3: TGTGCCAGTAACCGGGACAGGGGAGTAGAGACCCAGTACTTC.

This clone was counted only a few times. The V call is TRBV28, the J call TRBJ1-2; no clear D. V shed 3 bases and J shed 4 bases, with 15 bases lying between them. CDR1 is MDHEN and CDR2 is SYDVKM in the germline V gene. The CDR3 covers 15 residues. CDR3 protein: CASSFNRKHLYGYTF. DNA of the CDR3: TGTGCCAGCAGTTTCAACAGAAAACACCTCTATGGCTACACCTTC.

This chain connects TRBV4-1 to TRBJ2-7, with 8 positions matching TRBD2. V lost 0 bases and J lost 2; bases outside the gene matches: 6. The CDR3 consists of 16 residues. Germline CDR1 and CDR2: MGHRA and YSYEKL. CDR3 nucleotides: TGCGCCAGCAGCCAAGAATGGCGGGGGGCCCCCTACGAGCAGTACTTC. It yields the protein CASSQEWRGAPYEQYF.

The chain uses TRBV6-5 and TRBJ1-6, with D hard to call. The CDR3 spans 14 residues. Trimming left V 5 bases short and J 10 bases short, with 15 bases between. CDR1 and CDR2 from the germline V gene are MNHEY and SVGAGI. The CDR3 reads CASSRLSGRSPLHF. In DNA form, the CDR3 reads TGTGCCAGCAGTCGACTGAGTGGGAGGTCACCCCTCCACTTT.

This clone was counted a few times. The rearrangement uses TRBV5-1 and TRBJ1-1, with D perhaps matching TRBD1 (6 bases). CDR3 length equals 14 residues. Germline CDR1 reads SGHRS; CDR2 reads YFSETQ. Trimming left V 5 bases short and J 0 bases short, with 11 bases between. CDR3 sequence (DNA): TGCGCCAGCAGTCAGGGGCCCATGAACACTGAAGCTTTCTTT. Its protein is CASSQGPMNTEAFF.